These 27 T cell receptor beta chains share one sample of origin, sequenced in a study of blood T cell repertoires in COVID-19. Clones were read by immunoSEQ multiplex PCR, and TCRdb kept only the in-frame ones, dropping some. In the table there are 150,000 to 200,000 clones, 80% of which are singletons. Input material: PBMCs or T cells enriched from blood (not recorded which). These TCRs come from a man in his 60s who had been exposed to COVID-19.

The chain combines TRBV27 with TRBJ2-1, with a weak D call TRBD1 (5 bases). This CDR3 region has 14 residues. The germline CDR1 and CDR2 sequences are MNHEY and SMNVEV (reference sequence). V was pared by 5 bases and J by 10 bases, with 18 bases between. This CDR3 is CASSPRTQVGEQFF. For the CDR3, the DNA is TGTGCCAGCAGTCCCCGGACACAGGTAGGGGAGCAGTTCTTC.

This clone was detected once. This sequence joins TRBV15 and TRBJ1-2; D uncertain. CDR1 is LNHNV and CDR2 is YYDKDF in the germline V gene (reference sequence). Deletions cut 0 bases from V and 3 bases from J, with 17 bases between. The CDR3 consists of 17 residues. The CDR3 region is CATSRESTLLSDYGYTF. CDR3 nucleotides: TGTGCCACCAGCAGAGAATCAACACTTTTAAGCGACTATGGCTACACCTTC.

The chain uses TRBV27 and TRBJ1-2; D call uncertain. The CDR3 totals 15 residues. V lost 6 bases, J lost 0 bases, and 14 bases lay in between. Germline V gives CDR1 MNHEY, CDR2 SMNVEV (reference sequence). DNA for the CDR3: TGTGCCAGCAGCGCATCGCGGGTAGCTAACTATGGCTACACCTTC. Its translation: CASSASRVANYGYTF.

In this sample, this clone turned up a few times. J is TRBJ1-1 and V is TRBV9; D might be TRBD1 (5 bases). CDR1 SGDLS and CDR2 YYNGEE come from the germline V gene. The CDR3 totals 14 residues. V was pared by 2 bases and J by 4 bases, with 12 bases between. The CDR3 coding sequence is TGTGCCAGCAGCGTTATTGCGGGGGGCACTGAAGCTTTCTTT. Residues: CASSVIAGGTEAFF.

The J gene is TRBJ1-6, the V gene TRBV25-1; TRBD1 might be the D (5 bases). Trimming left V 4 bases short and J 4 bases short, with 14 bases between. Germline lookup yields CDR1 MGHDK and CDR2 SYGVNS. CDR3 length equals 16 residues. CDR3 in amino acids: CASSVGGGVYNSPLHF. DNA for the CDR3: TGTGCCAGCAGTGTGGGGGGAGGAGTATATAATTCACCCCTCCACTTT. Filled out from reference TRBV25-1 and TRBJ1-6, the complete variable domain reads EADIYQTPRYLVIGTGKKITLECSQTMGHDKMYWYQQDPGMELHLIHYSYGVNSTEKGDLSSESTVSRIRTEHFPLTLESARPSHTSQYLCASSVGGGVYNSPLHFGNGTRLTVT.

CDR3 coding DNA: TGTGCCAGCAGCTTACGTCCCCAGACTAACACAGATACGCAGTATTTT. This sequence encodes CASSLRPQTNTDTQYF. This chain links TRBV7-2 with TRBJ2-3; a possible D gene is TRBD2 (5 bases). Between the trimmed V and J ends, which lost 2 bases and 2 bases, there was a span of 14 bases. There are 16 residues in the CDR3. CDR1 is SGHTA, CDR2 FQGNSA, per germline.

This clone was seen a few times. The chain couples TRBV28 to TRBJ1-3, with D unresolved. The CDR3 has 13 residues. Germline V CDR1 and CDR2: MDHEN, SYDVKM. V was cut by 7 bases and J by 4 bases, with 11 bases left in between. The CDR3 nucleotides read TGTGCCAGCACCGCTGACACCGGAAACACCATATATTTT. Residues: CASTADTGNTIYF.

The chain combines TRBV7-3 with TRBJ1-1; tentatively, D is TRBD1 (5 bases). V was clipped by 4 bases and J by 6 bases, with 24 bases between them. Germline V gene data show CDR1 as SGHTA and CDR2 as FQGTGA. This CDR3 is 17 amino acids long. The CDR3 DNA reads TGTGCCAGCAGCTCTTCTCCCGGGGGGACCCGGGGAGCTGAAGCTTTCTTT. Amino acid sequence: CASSSSPGGTRGAEAFF.

The rearrangement uses TRBV11-2 and TRBJ1-2, with D uncertain. V dropped 2 bases and J dropped 4 bases, with 11 bases sitting between them. Germline V lookup: CDR1 SGHAT, CDR2 FQNNGV. The CDR3 consists of 14 residues. The CDR3 loop is CASSLLGRSYGYTF. CDR3 DNA sequence: TGTGCCAGCAGCTTATTGGGCAGGTCCTATGGCTACACCTTC.

The CDR3 region is CAWSVSGNIQYF. The DNA for the CDR3 is TGTGCCTGGAGTGTATCCGGAAACATTCAGTACTTC. The gene calls are TRBV30 and TRBJ2-4; D remains ambiguous. This CDR3 comprises 12 residues. CDR1 is GTSNPN and CDR2 is SVGIG in the germline V gene (reference sequence). V was cut by 0 bases and J by 6 bases, with 6 bases left in between.

CDR3 in amino acids: CASRTGLAESNEQFF. For the CDR3, the DNA is TGTGCCAGCAGAACAGGACTAGCGGAGTCCAATGAGCAGTTCTTC. V is TRBV6-5 and J is TRBJ2-1; TRBD2 agrees at 10 bases. This CDR3 is built from 15 residues. V trimming: 6 bases; J trimming: 6 bases; junction bases outside the gene matches: 8. Per germline, CDR1 MNHEY and CDR2 SVGAGI.

The chain is built from TRBV25-1 and TRBJ2-3, with TRBD1 matching over 7 bases. After removal of 4 bases from V and 1 base from J, the junction contained 5 bases not matched to a gene. This CDR3 is built from 15 residues. CDR1 and CDR2 (germline): MGHDK, SYGVNS. CDR3 sequence: CASSASTGRTDTQYF. The CDR3 DNA is TGTGCCAGCAGTGCCTCGACAGGGCGCACAGATACGCAGTATTTT.

The chain carries TRBV9 and TRBJ2-3; TRBD2 matches at 9 bases. V was pared by 0 bases and J by 6 bases, with 8 bases of the junction left unmatched. CDR1 and CDR2 (germline): SGDLS, YYNGEE. This CDR3 is 16 amino acids long. CDR3 nucleotides: TGTGCCAGCAGCGTAGGTGTTAGCGGGAGCTTGGATACGCAGTATTTT. It yields the protein CASSVGVSGSLDTQYF.

This sequence joins TRBV11-3 and TRBJ2-1; 9 nucleotides agree with TRBD2. The CDR3 loop spans 14 amino acids. V was pared by 7 bases and J by 5 bases, with 6 bases of the junction left unmatched. Germline V lookup: CDR1 SGHNT, CDR2 YENEEA. The CDR3 protein is CASMRLAEDNEQFF. The CDR3 DNA reads as TGTGCCAGCATGAGACTAGCGGAGGACAATGAGCAGTTCTTC.

In its sample, this clone was seen a few times. This CDR3 is CASSILGSLAGGPYEQYF. CDR3 nucleotides: TGTGCCAGTAGTATACTGGGGTCACTAGCGGGAGGGCCCTACGAGCAGTACTTC. The chain links TRBV19 to TRBJ2-7, with TRBD2 matching 13 bases. Germline V lookup: CDR1 LNHDA, CDR2 SQIVND (reference sequence). The CDR3 consists of 18 residues. The V and J ends lost 2 bases and 2 bases, in that order; junction bases with no gene match: 9.

The gene calls are TRBV7-9 and TRBJ1-3; no definite D call. CDR1 SEHNR and CDR2 FQNEAQ come from the germline V gene (reference sequence). The CDR3 runs 15 residues. The V and J ends lost 1 base and 0 bases respectively, with 7 bases between them. The CDR3 bases are TGTGCCAGCAGCTTAGTCGGGGACTCTGGAAACACCATATATTTT. Translating it yields CASSLVGDSGNTIYF.

This clone was counted a single time. V usage is TRBV27 and J usage is TRBJ1-2, with 7 bases fitting TRBD1. This CDR3 contains 14 residues. Germline V CDR1 and CDR2: MNHEY, SMNVEV (reference sequence). After removal of 5 bases from V and 6 bases from J, the junction contained 9 bases not matched to a gene. CDR3 protein: CASSPYRGHHGYTF. The CDR3 DNA sequence: TGTGCCAGCAGTCCCTACAGGGGCCATCATGGCTACACCTTC.

The chain employs TRBV2 and TRBJ1-1; D remains ambiguous. This CDR3 contains 13 residues. V shed 1 base and J shed 1 base, with 4 bases lying between them. Germline V gene lookup returns CDR1 SNHLY and CDR2 FYNNEI. CDR3 amino acids: CASSEVGNTEAFF. In nucleotides, the CDR3 is TGTGCCAGCAGTGAAGTCGGGAACACTGAAGCTTTCTTT.

This sequence joins TRBV19 and TRBJ2-1, with a tentative D call TRBD1 (7 bases). CDR1 LNHDA and CDR2 SQIVND come from the germline V gene (reference sequence). Trimming cost V 5 bases and J 3 bases, with 11 bases left between them. The CDR3 runs to 14 residues. CDR3 DNA sequence: TGTGCCAGTAGTCGGCAGGGGGGCTACAATGAGCAGTTCTTC. As protein: CASSRQGGYNEQFF.

The chain couples TRBV21-1 to TRBJ2-1; whether TRBD2, the table's D call, matches the DNA was not checked. TRBV21-1 is an annotated pseudogene. This CDR3 is 18 amino acids long. The CDR3 region has the DNA TGTGCCAGCAGTCCGGGAGTCCTAGCGGGAGGACAGTACAATGAGCAGTTCTTC. Residues: CASSPGVLAGGQYNEQFF.

This chain joins TRBV2 and TRBJ1-1, with 8 bases that match TRBD1. V trimming: 4 bases; J trimming: 4 bases; junction bases outside the gene matches: 2. The CDR3 covers 13 residues. Per the germline V gene, CDR1 is SNHLY and CDR2 is FYNNEI. The CDR3 nucleotides are TGTGCCAGCAGTGCGGACAGGGTCACTGAAGCTTTCTTT. It translates to CASSADRVTEAFF.

The V call is TRBV7-9, the J call TRBJ1-1; no clear D. In germline, CDR1 is SEHNR, CDR2 FQNEAQ (reference sequence). This CDR3 region has 14 residues. With 3 bases removed from V and 1 base from J, the gap between germline ends came to 9 bases. CDR3 sequence: CASSFTASNTEAFF. DNA of the CDR3: TGTGCCAGCAGCTTTACAGCATCGAACACTGAAGCTTTCTTT.

The chain employs TRBV28 and TRBJ2-3, with 11 bases aligning to TRBD2. The CDR3 loop spans 15 amino acids. From germline, CDR1 is MDHEN and CDR2 SYDVKM. V trimming: 5 bases; J trimming: 2 bases; junction bases outside the gene matches: 3. Here the CDR3 reads CASSQLAGDTDTQYF. The CDR3 bases are TGTGCCAGCAGTCAACTAGCGGGAGACACAGATACGCAGTATTTT.

J is TRBJ1-5 and V is TRBV29-1; D not resolved. V was pared by 5 bases and J by 4 bases, with 15 bases between. The CDR3 runs 14 residues. CDR1 is SQVTM, CDR2 ANQGSEA, per germline. This chain's CDR3 is CSVTAAGGNQPQHF. The DNA for the CDR3 is TGCAGCGTTACGGCGGCGGGCGGGAATCAGCCCCAGCATTTT. Combining the CDR3 with reference TRBV29-1 and TRBJ1-5 gives the whole variable domain SAVISQKPSRDICQRGTSLTIQCQVDSQVTMMFWYRQQPGQSLTLIATANQGSEATYESGFVIDKFPISRPNLTFSTLTVSNMSPEDSSIYLCSVTAAGGNQPQHFGDGTRLSIL.

The genes are TRBV6-1 and TRBJ2-5; D ambiguous. The CDR3 is made up of 14 amino acids. CDR1 is MNHNS and CDR2 is SASEGT in the germline V gene. The ends were cut back, 6 bases at V and 4 bases at J, with 15 bases in the middle. The CDR3 here is CASSPPPPGETQYF. The CDR3 nucleotides are TGTGCCAGCAGCCCCCCGCCCCCGGGAGAGACCCAGTACTTC.

The J gene is TRBJ1-1, the V gene TRBV2; D remains ambiguous. V lost 4 bases to trimming and J lost 4 bases, with 13 bases between them. Germline CDR1 is SNHLY and CDR2 is FYNNEI. The CDR3 covers 14 residues. The DNA for the CDR3 is TGTGCCAGCAGTGCATATTCGGGGATCACTGAAGCTTTCTTT. It specifies CASSAYSGITEAFF.

The genes are TRBV5-6 and TRBJ2-5, with TRBD1 matching over 9 bases. This CDR3 has 15 residues. CDR1 and CDR2 (germline): SGHDT, YYEEEE. J lost 4 bases, V lost 3 bases, and 7 bases had no gene match. CDR3 bases: TGTGCCAGCAGCTCTAACAGGGGGCTGTCAGAGACCCAGTACTTC. It yields the protein CASSSNRGLSETQYF.